The T cell receptor beta chain described here comes from a study of cytomegalovirus exposure and HLA in healthy donors. Study details: Unique TCRs from HLA-typed donors, some 85 million of them, were held in an early data release. Study-wide points: TCR association rates varied by HLA locus in a later analysis, with DRB1 highest and HLA-C lowest. One variant, a missense change in DCLRE1C, was linked in a later analysis to TCR beta V- and J-gene trimming.

60 Vbeta and 13 Jbeta primers were used in PCR. Sequencing used immunoSEQ multiplex PCR; TCRdb keeps in-frame clones, though not all of them. This repertoire shows fewer than 200,000 clones, around 82% found once; its top ten account for roughly 1.5%. Note on this clone: The antigen is undetermined.

The sequence was collected from a male donor in good health and CMV-seronegative. Sequencing was carried out using PBMCs.

The CDR3 loop reads CASNWDRGINEQFF. In nucleotides, the CDR3 is TGTGCCAGCAACTGGGACAGGGGAATCAATGAGCAGTTCTTC. This chain connects TRBV6-1 to TRBJ2-1; 10 bases line up with TRBD1. Germline loops: CDR1 MNHNS, CDR2 SASEGT. This CDR3 comprises 14 residues. Trimming cost V 7 bases and J 6 bases; bases outside gene matches: 6.